The 30 T cell receptor beta chains given below trace back to one sample, sequenced in a study of blood T cell repertoires in COVID-19. This table comes from immunoSEQ multiplex PCR, and its TCRdb copy is limited to in-frame clones, with some not included. This sample has more than 400,000 clones, with 90% found just once. Material for sequencing was PBMCs or T cells enriched from blood (not recorded which). The receptors stem from a young man who had recovered from COVID-19.

CDR3: CASSQGSEDTQYF. The CDR3 nucleotides read TGTGCCAGCAGCCAAGGTAGTGAGGATACGCAGTATTTT. This sequence joins TRBV14 and TRBJ2-3; D call uncertain. V lost 1 base, J lost 6 bases, and 8 bases lay in between. The CDR3 extends over 13 amino acids. Per the germline V gene, CDR1 is SGHDN and CDR2 is FVKESK.

The CDR3: CASSSPQGLNYEQYF. CDR3 coding DNA: TGTGCCAGCTCGTCTCCCCAGGGATTAAACTACGAGCAGTACTTC. The rearrangement uses TRBV18 and TRBJ2-7, with a tentative D call TRBD1 (5 bases). The germline V gene has CDR1 KGHSH and CDR2 LQKENI. The CDR3 spans 15 residues. Trimming took off 6 bases at V and 3 bases at J, with 18 bases between the two ends. Looking up the rest from reference TRBV18 and TRBJ2-7 gives the full variable domain: NAGVMQNPRHLVRRRGQEARLRCSPMKGHSHVYWYRQLPEEGLKFMVYLQKENIIDESGMPKERFSAEFPKEGPSILRIQQVVRGDSAAYFCASSSPQGLNYEQYFGPGTRLTVT.

V is TRBV19 and J is TRBJ2-3; 15 bases are a match to TRBD2. With 5 bases clipped from V and 3 bases from J, the junction kept 6 bases outside the gene matches. Germline V gene sequence: CDR1 LNHDA, CDR2 SQIVND (reference sequence). This CDR3 has 17 residues. CDR3 nucleotides: TGTGCCAGTAGTCTTGGACTAGCGGGAGGGCCGACAGATACGCAGTATTTT. This translates into CASSLGLAGGPTDTQYF. The whole variable domain, filled in from reference TRBV19 and TRBJ2-3, reads DGGITQSPKYLFRKEGQNVTLSCEQNLNHDAMYWYRQDPGQGLRLIYYSQIVNDFQKGDIAEGYSVSREKKESFPLTVTSAQKNPTAFYLCASSLGLAGGPTDTQYFGPGTRLTVL.

This sequence joins TRBV5-1 and TRBJ2-2, with 7 bases fitting TRBD2. CDR3 length: 16 residues. Trimming removed 0 bases from V and 0 bases from J; junction bases left unmatched: 2. Germline CDR1 and CDR2: SGHRS and YFSETQ. The CDR3 spells CASSLVREANTGELFF. The CDR3 coding sequence is TGCGCCAGCAGCTTGGTACGGGAGGCGAACACCGGGGAGCTGTTTTTT. Drawing the rest from reference TRBV5-1 and TRBJ2-2, the complete variable domain is KAGVTQTPRYLIKTRGQQVTLSCSPISGHRSVSWYQQTPGQGLQFLFEYFSETQRNKGNFPGRFSGRQFSNSRSEMNVSTLELGDSALYLCASSLVREANTGELFFGEGSRLTVL.

The chain joins TRBV11-2 to TRBJ2-2; D not resolved. V was shortened by 5 bases and J by 7 bases, with 8 bases between the two germline ends. The CDR3 contains 12 residues. CDR1 is SGHAT and CDR2 is FQNNGV in the germline V gene. CDR3 DNA sequence: TGTGCCAGCAGCGGCGGTGTCGGGGAGCTGTTTTTT. Translation gives CASSGGVGELFF.

The chain uses TRBV7-9 and TRBJ1-4, with 7 bases aligning to TRBD1. CDR1 and CDR2 from the germline V gene are SEHNR and FQNEAQ (reference sequence). Trimming cost V 4 bases and J 5 bases; bases outside gene matches: 7. This CDR3 is 15 amino acids long. The CDR3 spells CASSSSGQTNEKLFF. The CDR3 DNA sequence: TGTGCCAGCAGCTCCTCGGGACAGACAAATGAAAAACTGTTTTTT.

The chain couples TRBV27 to TRBJ2-5; D is perhaps TRBD2 (5 bases). Trimming removed 10 bases from V and 4 bases from J, with 13 bases in between. Germline V gene data show CDR1 as MNHEY and CDR2 as SMNVEV (reference sequence). The CDR3 is 12 residues long. The CDR3, as DNA: TGTGCCACCGGACTGTCCCCAGAGACCCAGTACTTC. Its translation is CATGLSPETQYF.

V and J are TRBV4-1 and TRBJ1-2; 9 positions match TRBD1. The CDR3 covers 13 residues. CDR1 is MGHRA and CDR2 is YSYEKL in the germline V gene. V shed 3 bases, J shed 4 bases, and the junction held 0 bases outside the gene matches. CDR3: CASSQTGGYGYTF. The CDR3 coding sequence is TGCGCCAGCAGCCAGACAGGGGGCTATGGCTACACCTTC.

This chain uses TRBV29-1 with TRBJ1-2; the D gene is possibly TRBD1 (6 bases). The CDR3 consists of 12 residues. V gave up 3 bases and J gave up 3 bases, with 8 bases separating them. CDR1 is SQVTM and CDR2 is ANQGSEA in the germline V gene. CDR3 region: CSVDSGDYGYTF. CDR3 DNA: TGCAGCGTTGACTCAGGGGACTATGGCTACACCTTC.

V usage is TRBV5-1 and J usage is TRBJ2-1; TRBD2 matches at 12 bases. CDR1 SGHRS and CDR2 YFSETQ come from the germline V gene. CDR3 length: 15 residues. The V segment lost 3 bases and the J segment 6 bases; nucleotides outside the gene matches: 4. CDR3 region: CASSSSGREPNEQFF. The DNA for the CDR3 is TGCGCCAGCAGCTCTAGCGGGAGGGAACCCAATGAGCAGTTCTTC.

The chain uses TRBV27 and TRBJ2-6; tentative D call: TRBD2 (6 bases). Trimming removed 6 bases from V and 2 bases from J, with 14 bases in between. This CDR3 spans 16 amino acids. Germline values: CDR1 MNHEY, CDR2 SMNVEV (reference sequence). DNA of the CDR3: TGTGCCAGCAGCCAAAAAACGGGAGCTGGGGCCAACGTCCTGACTTTC. It yields the protein CASSQKTGAGANVLTF.

The chain is built from TRBV5-1 and TRBJ2-7; maybe TRBD1 (5 bases). Trimming removed 0 bases at V and 3 bases at J, with 7 bases between. The CDR3 spans 13 residues. Germline CDR1 is SGHRS and CDR2 is YFSETQ. The CDR3 loop is CASSLGGGYEQYF. In nucleotides, the CDR3 is TGCGCCAGCAGCTTGGGGGGCGGCTACGAGCAGTACTTC.

The chain combines TRBV9 with TRBJ2-1; D not resolved. Germline CDR1 is SGDLS and CDR2 is YYNGEE. This CDR3 is 16 amino acids long. V was trimmed by 4 bases and J by 5 bases, leaving 19 bases between them. The CDR3 protein is CASSPRVSILDNEQFF. CDR3 in DNA: TGTGCCAGCAGCCCCCGCGTGTCGATTCTAGACAATGAGCAGTTCTTC.

This chain links TRBV28 with TRBJ1-1, with TRBD1 matching 7 bases. With V trimmed by 5 bases and J by 6 bases, 3 bases remained unmatched. CDR1 and CDR2 (germline): MDHEN, SYDVKM. This CDR3 is built from 12 residues. DNA for the CDR3: TGTGCCAGCAGTCCCCAGGGGGCTGAAGCTTTCTTT. It specifies CASSPQGAEAFF.

This clone was recorded once. The sample holds other DNA sequences that translate to the same CDR3. The J gene is TRBJ2-3, the V gene TRBV28; D unclear. The ends were cut back, 6 bases at V and 0 bases at J, with 4 bases in the middle. The CDR3 consists of 12 residues. Germline loops: CDR1 MDHEN, CDR2 SYDVKM. The CDR3 loop reads CASSPSTDTQYF. The CDR3 DNA reads as TGTGCCAGCAGCCCTAGCACAGATACGCAGTATTTT.

The genes are TRBV2 and TRBJ1-2; D may be TRBD1 (6 bases). Deletions cut 5 bases from V and 6 bases from J, with 19 bases between. Germline V gives CDR1 SNHLY, CDR2 FYNNEI. CDR3 length: 15 amino acids. The CDR3 DNA sequence: TGTGCCAGCAGTAACACAAACGGGGGGGCGGATGGCTACACCTTC. It is translated as CASSNTNGGADGYTF.

The gene calls are TRBV27 and TRBJ2-2; D gene ambiguous. Germline V gene sequence: CDR1 MNHEY, CDR2 SMNVEV (reference sequence). The CDR3 loop spans 13 amino acids. Trimming stripped 8 bases from V and 1 base from J, with 8 bases between. CDR3 DNA: TGTGCCAGCCGATCCGGGAACACCGGGGAGCTGTTTTTT. This codes for CASRSGNTGELFF.

CDR3 DNA: TGTGCCAGCAGTCAGTCCAGCGGTGCCTACAATGAGCAGTTCTTC. Protein sequence: CASSQSSGAYNEQFF. The V and J genes are TRBV3-1 (or the pseudogene TRBV3-2) and TRBJ2-1; possibly TRBD2 for D (5 bases). Trimming stripped 6 bases from V and 2 bases from J, with 14 bases between. The germline V gene encodes CDR1 LGHDT and CDR2 YNNKEL (reference sequence). The length of the CDR3 is 15 residues.

The chain links TRBV27 to TRBJ1-2; D gene ambiguous. This CDR3 is built from 11 residues. Looked up from germline, CDR1 is MNHEY and CDR2 is SMNVEV (reference sequence). V lost 5 bases and J lost 6, with 7 bases in between. CDR3 protein: CASSPGNGYTF. CDR3 nucleotides: TGTGCCAGCAGTCCCGGGAATGGCTACACCTTC.

The J gene is TRBJ2-5, the V gene TRBV2; D possibly corresponds to TRBD1 (6 bases). V dropped 5 bases and J dropped 1 base, with 8 bases sitting between them. CDR1 and CDR2 (germline): SNHLY, FYNNEI. The CDR3 runs to 13 residues. The CDR3 nucleotides are TGTGCCAGCAGTCGGGACACCCAAGAGACCCAGTACTTC. The encoded protein is CASSRDTQETQYF.

The rearrangement joins TRBV10-3 to TRBJ2-7, with a possible D match to TRBD1 (6 bases). The germline V gene has CDR1 ENHRY and CDR2 SYGVKD. This CDR3 has 14 residues. The germline V and J ends were trimmed by 10 bases and 0 bases, with 16 bases remaining between them. The CDR3 protein is CATSLGGISYEQYF. Here the CDR3 DNA reads TGTGCCACCTCCTTAGGGGGAATCTCCTACGAGCAGTACTTC.

The chain links TRBV11-1 to TRBJ2-1, with a weak D call TRBD1 (6 bases). Trimming removed 3 bases at V and 7 bases at J, with 16 bases between. The CDR3 is made up of 15 amino acids. Germline V gene lookup returns CDR1 SGHAT and CDR2 FQDESV (reference sequence). As DNA, the CDR3 is TGTGCCAGCAGCTTGGGTCGTGGGGGCGAAAATGAGCAGTTCTTC. Translation gives CASSLGRGGENEQFF.

The chain joins TRBV6-5 to TRBJ2-3, with TRBD2 as a possible D gene (7 bases). V lost 6 bases and J 1 base, leaving 14 bases between the germline ends. The CDR3 runs to 15 residues. Germline V CDR1 and CDR2: MNHEY, SVGAGI. The CDR3 reads CASRGGGLGTDTQYF. In DNA, the CDR3 is TGTGCCAGCAGGGGAGGGGGTCTGGGCACAGATACGCAGTATTTT.

The J gene is TRBJ1-1, the V gene TRBV12-3 or TRBV12-4; a weak D match, TRBD1 (6 bases). With 1 base removed from V and 4 bases from J, the gap between germline ends came to 7 bases. This CDR3 is 13 amino acids long. The CDR3 coding sequence is TGTGCCAGCAGTTTAGGGGGGCCCACTGAAGCTTTCTTT. As protein: CASSLGGPTEAFF.

This clone has only one observation. This chain links TRBV27 with TRBJ1-1, with 8 bases fitting TRBD1. Germline CDR1 MNHEY, CDR2 SMNVEV (reference sequence). Germline trimming cut 1 base from V and 1 base from J; bases unmatched to any gene: 5. There are 16 residues in the CDR3. The CDR3 loop reads CASSLLFGTGNTEAFF. The CDR3 nucleotides are TGTGCCAGCAGTTTATTGTTCGGGACAGGGAACACTGAAGCTTTCTTT.

V usage is TRBV13 and J usage is TRBJ2-2, with D possibly matching TRBD1 (6 bases). CDR3 length: 14 amino acids. Germline CDR1 and CDR2: PRHDT and FYEKMQ (reference sequence). The V end lost 4 bases, the J end lost 1 base, and 7 bases lay between the germline ends. The CDR3 DNA reads TGTGCCAGCAGCTCGGGACAGAACACCGGGGAGCTGTTTTTT. Its protein is CASSSGQNTGELFF.

This clone has a single count. The chain joins TRBV7-9 to TRBJ2-3; the D gene is possibly TRBD2 (6 bases). Trimming pared 1 base from V and 6 bases from J, leaving 14 bases between. The CDR3 has 15 residues. Germline V CDR1 and CDR2: SEHNR, FQNEAQ (reference sequence). The DNA for the CDR3 is TGTGCCAGCAGCTTAGTCTTAGCGGAAGGCGATACGCAGTATTTT. Translating gives CASSLVLAEGDTQYF.

The chain recombines TRBV13 with TRBJ1-2; 8 positions match TRBD1. The trim removed 2 bases at V and 2 bases at J, leaving 7 bases unmatched. CDR1 is PRHDT and CDR2 is FYEKMQ in the germline V gene (reference sequence). The CDR3 runs 16 residues. For the CDR3, the DNA is TGTGCCAGCAGCTTAACAGGGGACAGGCGAAACTATGGCTACACCTTC. It yields the protein CASSLTGDRRNYGYTF.

CDR3 nucleotide sequence: TGTGCCAGCTCACCGGGGACAGGGGAGTACGAGCAGTACTTC. This sequence encodes CASSPGTGEYEQYF. The V gene is TRBV18, the J gene TRBJ2-7; 10 bases agree with TRBD1. Trimming took 3 bases from V and 4 from J; bases not matched to a gene: 3. Germline CDR1 KGHSH, CDR2 LQKENI. The CDR3 contains 14 residues.

This chain uses TRBV6-5 with TRBJ2-7, with a tentative D call TRBD2 (6 bases). The CDR3 has 14 residues. CDR1 MNHEY and CDR2 SVGAGI come from the germline V gene. The V end was cut by 7 bases, the J end by 2 bases, with 15 bases between. In nucleotides, the CDR3 is TGTGCCAGCACGGAGGGGCCCCGAACCTACGAGCAGTACTTC. Translated: CASTEGPRTYEQYF.